The present T cell receptor beta chain was sequenced within a study of T cell responses to AZD1222 COVID-19 vaccine. Overall study results and limits: The study found Spike-specific TCR breadth and depth rose after two AZD1222 doses. After the peak T cell response, and only then, were repertoires sampled. The donor group comprised mostly white British people and more females; the analysis possibly underestimated clonal diversity.

TCRdb keeps only in-frame clones here, not all; method: immunoSEQ multiplex PCR. The sample has 150,000 to 200,000 clones, 85% to 95% seen once; the top ten hold roughly 5%. Trimming took 6 bases from V and 6 from J, leaving 21 bases between them. The germline gives CDR1 MDHEN, CDR2 SYDVKM. This CDR3 region has 16 residues. Of note for this clone: Its antigen is currently unknown.

Sequencing was performed on peripheral blood, taken 28 days after the second AZD1222 dose. The chain links TRBV28 to TRBJ1-5, with D tentatively TRBD1 (6 bases). This clonotype was obtained from an adult who received the AZD1222 COVID-19 vaccine. CDR3 nucleotide sequence: TGTGCCAGCAGACATTGGGTCAGGGGAACGGGTCAGCCCCAGCATTTT. Translating it yields CASRHWVRGTGQPQHF.